Listed here is a single TCR beta chain. Its cognate antigen is unknown. TCR beta cDNA came from around 500 ng total RNA, primed with a constant-region primer. Slightly modified ARM-PCR with three nested multiplex PCR rounds yielded TCR beta libraries. The opening two PCR rounds, 10 cycles each, paired TRBV1-TRBV30 forward primers with a C-beta reverse primer. One entry per CDR3 protein, called by TCRdb with MiXCR from the multiplex PCR reads. The sample records fewer than 350,000 distinct CDR3 sequences, 50% to 70% being singletons. Germline V gene lookup returns CDR1 LNHDA and CDR2 SQIVND (reference sequence). Trimming removed 9 bases at V and 2 bases at J, with 21 bases between. CDR3 length: 16 residues. This record belongs to a study of tumor-infiltrating lymphocytes in primary liver carcinoma. Turning to the study itself: Samples produced roughly 3.5 to 7.13 million productive TCRbeta reads, comparable across tissue types. General observations from the study: Pairs of tumor regions overlapped more than tumor-adjacent and tumor-blood pairs did. Significantly greater top-250-clone fractions characterized tumors relative to blood (p = 0.039).

Germline DNA was extracted alongside blood RNA, which was obtained from unsorted whole blood. The receptor was isolated from a man between 35 and 55 years old with primary liver carcinoma and hepatitis B virus infection. The V and J genes are TRBV19 and TRBJ2-3; D gene uncertain. The material sequenced was peripheral blood. The chain's CDR3 is CASGSGVSTLTDTQYF. In nucleotides, the CDR3 is TGTGCCAGCGGTTCGGGTGTGTCGACGCTCACAGATACGCAGTATTTT.